These 20 T cell receptor beta chains were sequenced from one sample in a study of CD8 T cells in Susac syndrome. An amount of RNA that ranged from roughly 0.5 to 1 ug was reverse transcribed with random hexamers. TCRdb analysed the immunoSEQ multiplex PCR reads with MiXCR anew, one entry per CDR3 protein. This table holds about 300,000 distinct CDR3 sequences, approximately 85% found once. Specimen: CD8+ T cells from PBMCs. The receptors were sampled from a human donor with multiple sclerosis.

The chain employs TRBV4-3 and TRBJ2-1; D is perhaps TRBD1 (6 bases). Germline values: CDR1 LGHNA, CDR2 YSLEER. The V gene lost 0 bases and the J gene lost 0 bases, with 6 bases spanning the gap. CDR3 length equals 15 residues. The CDR3 DNA follows: TGCGCCAGCAGCCAAGAGGACAGCTCCTACAATGAGCAGTTCTTC. This translates into CASSQEDSSYNEQFF.

The V call is TRBV15, the J call TRBJ2-3; 9 bases fit TRBD2. V lost 3 bases, J lost 6 bases, and 4 bases stayed unmatched. The germline V gene has CDR1 LNHNV and CDR2 YYDKDF (reference sequence). The CDR3 loop spans 14 amino acids. DNA of the CDR3: TGTGCCACCAGCAGTGCGGGGGGGGGCGATACGCAGTATTTT. Amino acid sequence: CATSSAGGGDTQYF. Combining the CDR3 with reference TRBV15 and TRBJ2-3 gives the whole variable domain DAMVIQNPRYQVTQFGKPVTLSCSQTLNHNVMYWYQQKSSQAPKLLFHYYDKDFNNEADTPDNFQSRRPNTSFCFLDIRSPGLGDTAMYLCATSSAGGGDTQYFGPGTRLTVL.

The chain couples TRBV13 to TRBJ2-1; 11 bases agree with TRBD2. Germline CDR1 reads PRHDT; CDR2 reads FYEKMQ (reference sequence). V shed 4 bases and J 6 bases; nucleotides not matched to a gene: 8. This CDR3 region has 16 residues. CDR3 sequence reads: CASSSRLAGPSNEQFF. The CDR3 nucleotides are TGTGCCAGCAGCTCCCGACTAGCGGGACCCTCCAATGAGCAGTTCTTC.

This chain connects TRBV7-4 to TRBJ2-7, with D possibly TRBD2 on 5 matching bases. The germline gives CDR1 SGHVT, CDR2 SQSDAQ. The length of the CDR3 is 14 residues. Trimming cost V 3 bases and J 3 bases, with 12 bases left between them. As DNA, the CDR3 is TGTGCCAGCAGCTTTCCCGGGATCAACTACGAGCAGTACTTC. It is translated as CASSFPGINYEQYF.

This sequence joins TRBV4-3 and TRBJ2-7; D is undetermined. Germline lookup yields CDR1 LGHNA and CDR2 YSLEER. This CDR3 has 15 amino acids. Between the trimmed V and J ends, which lost 0 bases and 2 bases, there was a span of 11 bases. CDR3 sequence: CASSQDGRKTYEQYF. DNA for the CDR3: TGCGCCAGCAGCCAAGATGGTCGGAAGACCTACGAGCAGTACTTC.

The V gene is TRBV20-1, the J gene TRBJ2-1, with unresolved D. Germline CDR1 is DFQATT and CDR2 is SNEGSKA (reference sequence). The length of the CDR3 is 13 residues. V dropped 2 bases and J dropped 0 bases, with 5 bases sitting between them. The CDR3 bases are TGCAGTGCTAGAATGAGCTCCTACAATGAGCAGTTCTTC. Protein sequence: CSARMSSYNEQFF.

The chain carries TRBV19 and TRBJ2-7; D call uncertain. This CDR3 has 12 amino acids. The germline V gene encodes CDR1 LNHDA and CDR2 SQIVND (reference sequence). The V end was cut by 0 bases, the J end by 2 bases, with 2 bases between. CDR3 protein: CASSIDPYEQYF. In DNA, the CDR3 is TGTGCCAGTAGTATAGACCCCTACGAGCAGTACTTC. Supplemented by reference TRBV19 and TRBJ2-7, the full variable domain reads DGGITQSPKYLFRKEGQNVTLSCEQNLNHDAMYWYRQDPGQGLRLIYYSQIVNDFQKGDIAEGYSVSREKKESFPLTVTSAQKNPTAFYLCASSIDPYEQYFGPGTRLTVT.

This chain uses TRBV18 with TRBJ2-7; perhaps TRBD2 as D (5 bases). The V gene's germline CDR1 is KGHSH and CDR2 LQKENI. CDR3 length equals 15 residues. Trimming left V 4 bases short and J 11 bases short, with 24 bases between. The CDR3 reads CASSLTWVGSTAEYF. The CDR3 DNA reads TGTGCCAGCTCACTTACGTGGGTTGGGAGTACGGCCGAGTACTTC.

This clonotype was seen more than once but under ten times. Written as DNA, the CDR3 is TGTGCCAGCAGTGAATTAGCGGGGGCCTACAATGAGCAGTTCTTC. Its protein is CASSELAGAYNEQFF. This chain uses TRBV2 with TRBJ2-1; 9 bases are shared with TRBD2. Losses at the gene ends were 2 bases for V and 2 bases for J; bases not matched to a gene: 1. Germline CDR1 reads SNHLY; CDR2 reads FYNNEI. The length of the CDR3 is 15 residues.

This clonotype was recorded once. This chain links TRBV29-1 with TRBJ1-1; weak D call: TRBD1 (6 bases). Germline V gene lookup returns CDR1 SQVTM and CDR2 ANQGSEA. Between the trimmed V and J ends, which lost 6 bases and 5 bases, there was a span of 16 bases. The CDR3 contains 13 residues. CDR3 nucleotides: TGCAGCGTCCGTAATACAGGGTTAACTGAAGCTTTCTTT. Amino acid sequence: CSVRNTGLTEAFF. Full variable domain (rest looked up from reference TRBV29-1 and TRBJ1-1): SAVISQKPSRDICQRGTSLTIQCQVDSQVTMMFWYRQQPGQSLTLIATANQGSEATYESGFVIDKFPISRPNLTFSTLTVSNMSPEDSSIYLCSVRNTGLTEAFFGQGTRLTVV.

The gene calls are TRBV30 and TRBJ1-1; tentatively, D is TRBD1 (5 bases). CDR3 length: 14 amino acids. Per germline, CDR1 GTSNPN and CDR2 SVGIG (reference sequence). Trimming shortened V by 3 bases and J by 1 base, and 12 bases separated the two germline ends. CDR3 coding DNA: TGTGCCTGGAGGCCAGGGAGCGGGAACACTGAAGCTTTCTTT. It yields the protein CAWRPGSGNTEAFF.

The genes are TRBV29-1 and TRBJ1-2; 8 bases align to TRBD1. The CDR3 has 11 amino acids. Trimming took 6 bases from V and 7 from J; bases not matched to a gene: 4. Germline CDR1 SQVTM, CDR2 ANQGSEA. The CDR3: CSVLDRAGYTF. The CDR3, as DNA: TGCAGCGTGTTGGACAGGGCTGGCTACACCTTC.

The genes are TRBV20-1 and TRBJ2-7; a possible D gene is TRBD1 (6 bases). Trimming stripped 0 bases from V and 3 bases from J, with 12 bases between. Germline V gene data show CDR1 as DFQATT and CDR2 as SNEGSKA (reference sequence). CDR3 length equals 14 residues. The DNA of the CDR3 is TGCAGTGCTAGAGATCTGGACAGCTACTACGAGCAGTACTTC. It codes for CSARDLDSYYEQYF.

This clonotype appeared a single time. This rearrangement joins TRBV6-2 or TRBV6-3 to TRBJ2-1, with 16 positions matching TRBD2. The ends lost 6 bases at V and 7 bases at J; junction bases unmatched: 3. Germline CDR1 reads MNHEY; CDR2 reads SVGEGT. CDR3 length: 15 amino acids. The CDR3 sequence is CASRGLAGGQNEQFF. Written as DNA, the CDR3 is TGTGCCAGCAGGGGACTAGCGGGAGGGCAGAATGAGCAGTTCTTC.

This chain uses TRBV6-2 or TRBV6-3 with TRBJ2-1; D not certain. The V end was cut by 0 bases, the J end by 6 bases, with 9 bases between. Germline assignment: CDR1 MNHEY and CDR2 SVGEGT. The CDR3 length is 14 residues. Here the CDR3 reads CASSYSTVPNEQFF. The CDR3 coding sequence is TGTGCCAGCAGTTACTCGACGGTCCCCAATGAGCAGTTCTTC.

V is TRBV13 and J is TRBJ2-5, with TRBD2 as a possible D gene (7 bases). The CDR3 spans 15 residues. Trimming took off 2 bases at V and 5 bases at J, with 15 bases between the two ends. CDR1 is PRHDT, CDR2 FYEKMQ, per germline (reference sequence). In DNA, the CDR3 is TGTGCCAGCAGCTTATATCGGGGGGCAGAGGAGACCCAGTACTTC. Protein product: CASSLYRGAEETQYF.

The chain uses TRBV12-3 or TRBV12-4 and TRBJ1-3, with 10 bases fitting TRBD1. Trimming cost V 6 bases and J 3 bases; bases outside gene matches: 5. The length of the CDR3 is 15 residues. This chain's CDR3 is CASRDDRGLGNTIYF. CDR3 DNA: TGTGCCAGCAGAGATGACAGGGGGCTTGGAAACACCATATATTTT.

This chain connects TRBV5-6 to TRBJ2-1, with TRBD2 identical over 8 bases. V lost 3 bases and J lost 4; bases outside the gene matches: 9. CDR3 size: 16 residues. Per germline, CDR1 SGHDT and CDR2 YYEEEE. In DNA, the CDR3 is TGTGCCAGCAGCTATGCGGGAGGAAGCATTTACAATGAGCAGTTCTTC. Translation gives CASSYAGGSIYNEQFF.

V and J are TRBV13 and TRBJ2-1; no firm D call. The CDR3 runs to 13 residues. Germline V gene data show CDR1 as PRHDT and CDR2 as FYEKMQ (reference sequence). Trimming pared 3 bases from V and 5 bases from J, leaving 8 bases between. The CDR3 DNA reads as TGTGCCAGCAGCTTTGCAGCAGACAATGAGCAGTTCTTC. This sequence encodes CASSFAADNEQFF. Combining the CDR3 with reference TRBV13 and TRBJ2-1 gives the whole variable domain AAGVIQSPRHLIKEKRETATLKCYPIPRHDTVYWYQQGPGQDPQFLISFYEKMQSDKGSIPDRFSAQQFSDYHSELNMSSLELGDSALYFCASSFAADNEQFFGPGTRLTVL.

This chain's CDR3 is CASSSEGTSYTGELFF. The CDR3, as DNA: TGTGCCAGCAGCTCGGAGGGGACCTCCTACACCGGGGAGCTGTTTTTT. The chain carries TRBV7-6 and TRBJ2-2; the D gene is possibly TRBD2 (6 bases). Deletions cut 4 bases from V and 3 bases from J, with 15 bases between. The length of the CDR3 is 16 residues. Germline-derived CDR1 and CDR2 are SGHVS and FNYEAQ.